Sequencing of this TCR beta chain was carried out in a study of cytomegalovirus exposure and HLA in healthy donors. This CDR3 is built from 14 residues. CDR1 is GTSNPN, CDR2 SVGIG, per germline (reference sequence). Trimming took 3 bases from V and 11 from J; bases not matched to a gene: 14. The PCR contained 60 Vbeta and 13 Jbeta primers. Clones were sequenced by immunoSEQ multiplex PCR, and TCRdb holds only the in-frame ones, with some missing. This table lists some 76,000 clones. The sequencing input was PBMCs. The source of this sequence is a boy between 10 and 17 years old in good health and CMV-seronegative. This sequence joins TRBV30 and TRBJ1-2; 8 bases agree with TRBD1. For the CDR3, the DNA is TGTGCCTGGAGCCGACAGGGGCCTGAGGGGAGTTACACCTTC. This codes for CAWSRQGPEGSYTF.